This T cell receptor beta chain was sequenced in a study of T cell repertoires in cytomegalovirus infection. Study context: Matching HLA type and CMV infection were both indicated by public TCR beta signatures.

TCRdb reanalysed the reads using MiXCR and keeps one entry per CDR3 protein. The table shows around 800,000 distinct CDR3 sequences, with approximately 30% occurring only once. As to this clonotype: Its antigen is currently unknown. With a much larger clone just one base away, this may be a read error.

General study results and limits: Totalled public TCR beta family frequency picked out people who carried CMV plus the relevant HLA. CMV-specific TCR beta clonotypes restricted by HLA-C dominated the ex vivo response.

This TCR was recovered from a human donor in good health (CMV status not recorded). Some clones in this sample may be carry-over from other donors' samples. The specimen was cultured CD8+ T cells from PBMCs, collected from culture after CMV antigen stimulation.

The CDR3 loop reads CASSAGAGAFF. CDR3 DNA: TGTGCCAGCAGTGCCGGGGCGGGAGCTTTCTTT. This chain uses TRBV27 with TRBJ1-1; possibly TRBD1 for D (5 bases). Per germline, CDR1 MNHEY and CDR2 SMNVEV (reference sequence). The V end was cut by 5 bases, the J end by 10 bases, with 11 bases between. The CDR3 is 11 residues long.